The 6 T cell receptor beta chains below were found in one sample sequenced in a study of T cell repertoires in cytomegalovirus infection. No antigens are known for them. TCRdb re-derived calls from the reads in MiXCR, one entry per CDR3 protein. Among roughly 920,000 distinct CDR3 sequences listed, around 32% were seen once. The starting material was cultured CD8+ T cells from PBMCs, obtained from culture after CMV antigen stimulation. The receptor source for this set is a human donor in good health (CMV status not recorded). Some clones in this sample may be carry-over from other donors' samples.

This clonotype was found a few times. The gene calls are TRBV7-9 and TRBJ1-4; D is ambiguous. Germline V gene sequence: CDR1 SEHNR, CDR2 FQNEAQ (reference sequence). Trimming pared 5 bases from V and 7 bases from J, leaving 17 bases between. CDR3 length equals 15 residues. CDR3: CASSHTRQSGEKLFF. CDR3 DNA sequence: TGTGCCAGCAGCCACACCAGACAAAGCGGTGAAAAACTGTTTTTT.

This clonotype was recorded many times. This chain joins TRBV6-6 and TRBJ1-1, with D unresolved. CDR3 length: 11 residues. The V gene's germline CDR1 is MNHNY and CDR2 SVGAGI (reference sequence). V gave up 5 bases and J gave up 8 bases, with 9 bases separating them. The CDR3 coding sequence is TGTGCCAGCAGTAGCGGGGTAGAAGCTTTCTTT. Its translation is CASSSGVEAFF.

V gene TRBV4-2 combines with J gene TRBJ2-2; D may be TRBD2 (6 bases). CDR1 is LGHNA, CDR2 YNFKEQ, per germline. This CDR3 is built from 18 residues. The V gene lost 0 bases and the J gene lost 5 bases, with 19 bases spanning the gap. Here the CDR3 reads CASSQDPQEGRRTGELFF. The CDR3 bases are TGTGCCAGCAGCCAAGACCCTCAGGAGGGGCGGAGGACCGGGGAGCTGTTTTTT.

The CDR3 loop reads CASSYPRLAGGHEQFF. CDR3 in DNA: TGTGCCAGCAGTTACCCGCGACTAGCGGGGGGTCATGAGCAGTTCTTC. This chain uses TRBV6-1 with TRBJ2-1, with 13 bases fitting TRBD2. Unmatched junction bases numbered 9, after V lost 5 bases and J lost 8 bases. The CDR3 has 16 residues. Germline assignment: CDR1 MNHNS and CDR2 SASEGT.

This clonotype was recorded a few times. The chain couples TRBV7-6 to TRBJ2-7, with 8 bases matching TRBD1. V was clipped by 0 bases and J by 7 bases; unmatched bases: 5. Germline V gene data show CDR1 as SGHVS and CDR2 as FNYEAQ. The CDR3 is 14 residues long. Here the CDR3 DNA reads TGTGCCAGCAGCTTAGCCCAGGGGGCGAGGGAGCAGTACTTC. Its translation: CASSLAQGAREQYF.

V is TRBV25-1 and J is TRBJ2-7; possible D gene TRBD1, 5 bases. V lost 2 bases and J 6 bases, leaving 8 bases between the germline ends. The CDR3 covers 12 residues. The germline V gene encodes CDR1 MGHDK and CDR2 SYGVNS. The CDR3 spells CASSEQRGEQYF. CDR3 DNA sequence: TGTGCCAGCAGTGAACAAAGGGGCGAGCAGTACTTC.